This section outlines one T cell receptor beta chain sequence together with its context. What it recognizes is unknown. The data were taken from a study of T cell repertoires in cytomegalovirus infection. Across the study: CMV infection together with matching HLA type was indicated by public TCR beta signatures.

Broader study findings: Across the ex vivo response, the dominant clonotypes were HLA-C-restricted CMV-specific TCR beta clonotypes. Cumulative public TCR beta family frequency identified carriers of CMV plus the relevant HLA.

TCRdb reprocessed the reads via MiXCR and lists one record per CDR3 protein. Of about 150,000 distinct CDR3 sequences listed, about a quarter are singletons. The sequence derives from a human donor in good health (CMV status not recorded). Some clones in this sample may be carry-over from other donors' samples. The sample consisted of PBMCs.

CDR3: CASSPPATGHTGELFF. The CDR3 region has the DNA TGTGCCAGCTCACCACCGGCGACAGGGCACACCGGGGAGCTGTTTTTT. The V call is TRBV18, the J call TRBJ2-2, with TRBD1 identical over 7 bases. The CDR3 has 16 amino acids. The V segment lost 0 bases and the J segment 3 bases; nucleotides outside the gene matches: 4. Germline CDR1 and CDR2: KGHSH and LQKENI.